One TCR beta chain is described in this entry. Its specificity is not known. The source of the sample is a study of T cell responses to AZD1222 COVID-19 vaccine. Study-level findings and limits: The reported proportion of spike-specific TCRs targeting unmutated variant regions was nearly half. Mostly white British, mostly female donors; authors suggested clonal diversity may be underestimated.

This table comes from immunoSEQ multiplex PCR, and its TCRdb copy is limited to in-frame clones, with some not included. The sample gives roughly 160,000 clones, about nine tenths of which show up once; around 1.5% is in the top ten. The CDR3 spans 17 residues. The V and J ends lost 5 bases and 2 bases respectively, with 21 bases between them. Germline assignment: CDR1 LNHDA and CDR2 SQIVND (reference sequence). Material: peripheral blood, obtained on day 0 of AZD1222 vaccination. The J gene is TRBJ1-2, the V gene TRBV19; possibly TRBD1 for D (5 bases). This TCR came from an adult in good health. In DNA, the CDR3 is TGTGCCAGTAGTGCCCCCCGTTGGGGAGGGACCAACTATGGCTACACCTTC. Protein product: CASSAPRWGGTNYGYTF.